The rows below give T cell receptor beta chains drawn from one sample of a study of CD8+CD57+ T cells in acquired aplastic anemia. TCRdb reprocessed the reads with MiXCR, giving one entry per CDR3 protein. The sample comprises approximately 200,000 distinct CDR3 sequences, approximately 49% of which are singletons, and about 16% rests with the top ten. Sequenced material: sorted CD4+, CD8+, or CD8+CD57+ T cells (not recorded which) from PBMCs. These receptors were taken from a human donor in good health, serving as a control. Both conserved end residues are part of each CDR3. The order of the fields is CDR3 length, V gene, clone size, D gene, J gene, CDR3 DNA, CDR3 protein. A D gene is named only where the DNA matches it firmly. Size is stated for part of the rows, as once, few or many counts, or as a class when the clone is expanded.

cdr3_length: 15
v_call: TRBV6-2/TRBV6-3
clone_size: .
d_call: .
j_call: TRBJ2-5
cdr3_nt: .
cdr3_aa: CASSYVSSLYQTQYF

cdr3_length: 12
v_call: TRBV29-1
clone_size: many
d_call: .
j_call: TRBJ2-7
cdr3_nt: TGCAGCGTTGAAGATGCAGGTCTCGAGCAGTACTTC
cdr3_aa: CSVEDAGLEQYF

cdr3_length: 16
v_call: TRBV19
clone_size: .
d_call: .
j_call: TRBJ2-3
cdr3_nt: TGTGCCAGTAGTCTGCGAGGAGGTGGGTTCGTAGATACGCAGTATTTT
cdr3_aa: CASSLRGGGFVDTQYF

cdr3_length: 14
v_call: TRBV20-1
clone_size: .
d_call: .
j_call: TRBJ1-2
cdr3_nt: TGCAGTGCTAGAGGGCAGGGCTTTTATGGTGGCTACACCTTC
cdr3_aa: CSARGQGFYGGYTF

cdr3_length: 15
v_call: TRBV9
clone_size: .
d_call: TRBD1
j_call: TRBJ1-1
cdr3_nt: TGTGCCAGCAGCGTCCCAGGGACAGGGGGAACTGAAGCTTTCTTT
cdr3_aa: CASSVPGTGGTEAFF

cdr3_length: 14
v_call: TRBV2
clone_size: few
d_call: .
j_call: TRBJ2-7
cdr3_nt: TGTGCCAGCAGTGAAGGGGGGGGGCCCTACGAGCAGTACTTC
cdr3_aa: CASSEGGGPYEQYF

cdr3_length: 13
v_call: TRBV20-1
clone_size: .
d_call: .
j_call: TRBJ1-2
cdr3_nt: TGCAGTGCCGAGATACAGACGAACTATGGCTACACCTTC
cdr3_aa: CSAEIQTNYGYTF

cdr3_length: 15
v_call: TRBV7-2
clone_size: many
d_call: .
j_call: TRBJ2-7
cdr3_nt: TGTGCCAGCAGCTTAGTAGCGGGACAGGGTTACGAGCAGTACTTC
cdr3_aa: CASSLVAGQGYEQYF

cdr3_length: 14
v_call: TRBV6-1
clone_size: many
d_call: .
j_call: TRBJ1-5
cdr3_nt: TGTGCCAGCTTTACTGGACAGAGCAATCAGCCCCAGCATTTT
cdr3_aa: CASFTGQSNQPQHF

cdr3_length: 17
v_call: TRBV7-2
clone_size: .
d_call: .
j_call: TRBJ2-3
cdr3_nt: TGTGCCAGCAGCCCCCCCCGGGGAGGGGGGACCACAGATACGCAGTATTTT
cdr3_aa: CASSPPRGGGTTDTQYF

cdr3_length: 16
v_call: TRBV24-1
clone_size: once
d_call: TRBD2
j_call: TRBJ2-3
cdr3_nt: TGTGCCACCAGTGAACCGGGACTAGCGGGCGTGGATACGCAGTATTTT
cdr3_aa: CATSEPGLAGVDTQYF

cdr3_length: 13
v_call: TRBV10-1
clone_size: few
d_call: .
j_call: TRBJ1-2
cdr3_nt: TGCGCCATATTAGGTGGACAGAACTATGGCTACACCTTC
cdr3_aa: CAILGGQNYGYTF

cdr3_length: 16
v_call: TRBV7-2
clone_size: .
d_call: .
j_call: TRBJ1-4
cdr3_nt: TGTGCCAGCACCCTAATTGGGGGGGCGTTTAATGGAAAACTGTTTTTT
cdr3_aa: CASTLIGGAFNGKLFF

cdr3_length: 16
v_call: TRBV6-1
clone_size: many
d_call: TRBD1
j_call: TRBJ2-7
cdr3_nt: TGTGCCAGCAGTGTATCCGGGACAGTTCCCTCCTACGAGCAGTACTTC
cdr3_aa: CASSVSGTVPSYEQYF

cdr3_length: 12
v_call: TRBV2
clone_size: .
d_call: .
j_call: TRBJ2-5
cdr3_nt: TGTGCCAGCAACCCAGGGGTGGAGACCCAGTACTTC
cdr3_aa: CASNPGVETQYF

cdr3_length: 13
v_call: TRBV7-2
clone_size: .
d_call: .
j_call: TRBJ2-1
cdr3_nt: TGTGCCAGCAGCCTCGAGAACTACAATGAGCAGTTCTTC
cdr3_aa: CASSLENYNEQFF

cdr3_length: 14
v_call: TRBV6-2/TRBV6-3
clone_size: many
d_call: .
j_call: TRBJ2-7
cdr3_nt: TGTGCCAGCAGTTACGGACCGTGGGGCTACGAGCAGTACTTC
cdr3_aa: CASSYGPWGYEQYF

cdr3_length: 13
v_call: TRBV7-2
clone_size: .
d_call: .
j_call: TRBJ1-2
cdr3_nt: TGTGCCAGCAGCCTTAGCCTTCTGGCCGGCTACACCTTC
cdr3_aa: CASSLSLLAGYTF

cdr3_length: 13
v_call: TRBV2
clone_size: .
d_call: .
j_call: TRBJ1-5
cdr3_nt: TGTGCCACCCGGAGGACGGTTAATCAGCCCCAGCATTTT
cdr3_aa: CATRRTVNQPQHF

cdr3_length: 14
v_call: TRBV10-1
clone_size: .
d_call: .
j_call: TRBJ2-3
cdr3_nt: TGCGCCAGCAGTGATTTGGGCTCCACAGATACGCAGTATTTT
cdr3_aa: CASSDLGSTDTQYF

cdr3_length: 16
v_call: TRBV6-2/TRBV6-3
clone_size: many
d_call: TRBD2
j_call: TRBJ2-7
cdr3_nt: TGTGCCAGCATGTTACCCCCGGGACTACCCTTCTACGAGCAGTACTTC
cdr3_aa: CASMLPPGLPFYEQYF

cdr3_length: 16
v_call: TRBV5-1
clone_size: .
d_call: TRBD1
j_call: TRBJ1-1
cdr3_nt: TGCGCCAGCAGCTTGGTGAGGACAGGGAGAACCACTGAAGCTTTCTTT
cdr3_aa: CASSLVRTGRTTEAFF

cdr3_length: 20
v_call: TRBV9
clone_size: .
d_call: TRBD2
j_call: TRBJ2-6
cdr3_nt: TGTGCCAGCAGCTCGCGACTAGCGGGGATTCTTAGCTCTGGGGCCAACGTCCTGACTTTC
cdr3_aa: CASSSRLAGILSSGANVLTF

cdr3_length: 14
v_call: TRBV29-1
clone_size: .
d_call: .
j_call: TRBJ2-2
cdr3_nt: .
cdr3_aa: CSVVGGGAGGELFF

cdr3_length: 15
v_call: TRBV4-3
clone_size: many
d_call: .
j_call: TRBJ2-7
cdr3_nt: TGCGCCAGCAGCCAAGGGCTTGGGGGGCTTTACGAGCAGTACTTC
cdr3_aa: CASSQGLGGLYEQYF

cdr3_length: 14
v_call: TRBV7-2
clone_size: few
d_call: .
j_call: TRBJ2-5
cdr3_nt: TGTGCCAGCAGCCCCTTAATGGGGGAAGAGACCCAGTACTTC
cdr3_aa: CASSPLMGEETQYF

cdr3_length: 16
v_call: TRBV24-1
clone_size: .
d_call: TRBD2
j_call: TRBJ2-1
cdr3_nt: TGTGCCACCAGTGATGGGACTAGCCTCGTCGGGAATGAGCAGTTCTTC
cdr3_aa: CATSDGTSLVGNEQFF

cdr3_length: 12
v_call: TRBV19
clone_size: .
d_call: .
j_call: TRBJ1-1
cdr3_nt: TGTGCCAGTAGGGCGTTGAACACTGAAGCTTTCTTT
cdr3_aa: CASRALNTEAFF

cdr3_length: 13
v_call: TRBV10-3
clone_size: few
d_call: TRBD1
j_call: TRBJ1-4
cdr3_nt: TGTGCCATCAGTGTGACAGGGAATGAAAAACTGTTTTTT
cdr3_aa: CAISVTGNEKLFF

cdr3_length: 18
v_call: TRBV7-2
clone_size: .
d_call: .
j_call: TRBJ2-5
cdr3_nt: TGCGCCAGCAGCTTGGAGGCAGGGCGCGGGGAGTCCCAAGAGACCCAGTACTTC
cdr3_aa: CASSLEAGRGESQETQYF

cdr3_length: 14
v_call: TRBV11-1
clone_size: many
d_call: TRBD1
j_call: TRBJ2-5
cdr3_nt: TGTGCCAGCAGCTATCGACAGGGTCAAGAGACCCAGTACTTC
cdr3_aa: CASSYRQGQETQYF

cdr3_length: 15
v_call: TRBV29-1
clone_size: .
d_call: .
j_call: TRBJ2-2
cdr3_nt: TGCAGCGCTGGTAGAGCCGGCTTGAACACCGGGGAGCTGTTTTTT
cdr3_aa: CSAGRAGLNTGELFF

cdr3_length: 12
v_call: TRBV9
clone_size: .
d_call: .
j_call: TRBJ2-3
cdr3_nt: TGTGCCAGCAGCGGGGGGTCAGATACGCAGTATTTT
cdr3_aa: CASSGGSDTQYF

cdr3_length: 13
v_call: TRBV6-2/TRBV6-3
clone_size: many
d_call: .
j_call: TRBJ2-7
cdr3_nt: TGTGCCAGCAGTTACGGACAGATCTACGAGCAGTACTTC
cdr3_aa: CASSYGQIYEQYF

cdr3_length: 14
v_call: TRBV6-5
clone_size: many
d_call: .
j_call: TRBJ1-2
cdr3_nt: TGTGCCAGCAGTCCCACACCGGGACCTTATGGCTACACCTTC
cdr3_aa: CASSPTPGPYGYTF

cdr3_length: 15
v_call: TRBV5-1
clone_size: few
d_call: TRBD1
j_call: TRBJ1-6
cdr3_nt: TGCGCCAGCAGCTTGGACAGGGGTACTAATTCACCCCTCCACTTT
cdr3_aa: CASSLDRGTNSPLHF

cdr3_length: 20
v_call: TRBV5-1
clone_size: .
d_call: .
j_call: TRBJ2-3
cdr3_nt: .
cdr3_aa: CASSFYICSASRDPTDTQYF

cdr3_length: 14
v_call: TRBV7-2
clone_size: .
d_call: .
j_call: TRBJ1-6
cdr3_nt: TGTGCCAGCAGCTACGGGACGGTAAATTCACCCCTCCACTTT
cdr3_aa: CASSYGTVNSPLHF

cdr3_length: 14
v_call: TRBV7-2
clone_size: .
d_call: .
j_call: TRBJ2-5
cdr3_nt: TGTGCCAGCAGCTCCTTCACTGAGATTAGGGTGAATCACTTC
cdr3_aa: CASSSFTEIRVNHF

cdr3_length: 15
v_call: TRBV19
clone_size: many
d_call: TRBD1
j_call: TRBJ1-1
cdr3_nt: TGTGCCAGTACCCCCCTCGGACAGGGGGGGACTGAAGCTTTCTTT
cdr3_aa: CASTPLGQGGTEAFF

cdr3_length: 14
v_call: TRBV2
clone_size: .
d_call: TRBD1
j_call: TRBJ2-3
cdr3_nt: TGTGCCAGCAACCCGACAGGGAGCACAGATACGCAGTATTTT
cdr3_aa: CASNPTGSTDTQYF

cdr3_length: 14
v_call: TRBV29-1
clone_size: .
d_call: .
j_call: TRBJ2-6
cdr3_nt: TGCAGCGTTGTGTCTAACTCTGGGGCCAACGTCCTGACTTTC
cdr3_aa: CSVVSNSGANVLTF

cdr3_length: 13
v_call: TRBV10-3
clone_size: .
d_call: TRBD1
j_call: TRBJ1-4
cdr3_nt: TGTGCCGCCGGACAGGGACGAAATGAAAAACTGTTTTTT
cdr3_aa: CAAGQGRNEKLFF

cdr3_length: 12
v_call: TRBV12-3/TRBV12-4
clone_size: .
d_call: .
j_call: TRBJ2-3
cdr3_nt: TGTGCCAGCAGTTTAGCGAGGGATACGCAGTATTTT
cdr3_aa: CASSLARDTQYF

cdr3_length: 20
v_call: TRBV9
clone_size: .
d_call: TRBD1
j_call: TRBJ2-6
cdr3_nt: TGTGCCAGCAGATTAACCGACAGGGAAGGGAGACGCTCTGGGGCCAACGTCCTGACTTTC
cdr3_aa: CASRLTDREGRRSGANVLTF

cdr3_length: 14
v_call: TRBV20-1
clone_size: many
d_call: .
j_call: TRBJ1-1
cdr3_nt: TGCAGTGCTCTGTGTCCCCCCCAGAACACTGAAGCTTTCTTT
cdr3_aa: CSALCPPQNTEAFF

cdr3_length: 12
v_call: TRBV20-1
clone_size: few
d_call: .
j_call: TRBJ1-1
cdr3_nt: TGCAGTGCTTCGAAGGGGGACACTGAAGCTTTCTTT
cdr3_aa: CSASKGDTEAFF

cdr3_length: 13
v_call: TRBV29-1
clone_size: many
d_call: .
j_call: TRBJ1-5
cdr3_nt: TGCAGCGTGCAAGGGCTTCCCAATCAGCCCCAGCATTTT
cdr3_aa: CSVQGLPNQPQHF

cdr3_length: 14
v_call: TRBV9
clone_size: .
d_call: .
j_call: TRBJ1-2
cdr3_nt: TGTGCCAGCAGCTCAGTTCCGAACAGCTATGGCTACACCTTC
cdr3_aa: CASSSVPNSYGYTF

cdr3_length: 14
v_call: TRBV20-1
clone_size: .
d_call: .
j_call: TRBJ2-3
cdr3_nt: TGCAGTGCTAGAGGGACAACCTTTACAGATACGCAGTACTTT
cdr3_aa: CSARGTTFTDTQYF

cdr3_length: 16
v_call: TRBV4-2
clone_size: .
d_call: .
j_call: TRBJ1-6
cdr3_nt: TGTGCCAGCAGCCAAAACCCGGACGGAGTTAATTCACCCCTCCACTTT
cdr3_aa: CASSQNPDGVNSPLHF

cdr3_length: 22
v_call: TRBV7-2
clone_size: .
d_call: TRBD1
j_call: TRBJ2-7
cdr3_nt: TGTGCCAGCAGCCCCCAGACAGGGGCAGTGGATGGCTGGGCAGTGCCATCCTACGAGCAGTACTTC
cdr3_aa: CASSPQTGAVDGWAVPSYEQYF

cdr3_length: 14
v_call: TRBV12-3/TRBV12-4
clone_size: .
d_call: .
j_call: TRBJ2-5
cdr3_nt: TGTGCCAGCAGTCCATGGGCGGACCAAGAGACCCAGTACTTC
cdr3_aa: CASSPWADQETQYF

cdr3_length: 16
v_call: TRBV19
clone_size: .
d_call: .
j_call: TRBJ1-6
cdr3_nt: TGTGCCAGTAGTGATACAGGAAGCTCCTATAATTCACCCCTCCACTTT
cdr3_aa: CASSDTGSSYNSPLHF

cdr3_length: 13
v_call: TRBV7-2
clone_size: .
d_call: .
j_call: TRBJ2-7
cdr3_nt: TGTGCCAGCAGCCCGAGGCTCTCCTACGAGCAGTACTTC
cdr3_aa: CASSPRLSYEQYF

cdr3_length: 16
v_call: TRBV11-2
clone_size: .
d_call: .
j_call: TRBJ1-5
cdr3_nt: TGTGCCTGGAGTGGAGGCCACGGGGTCTACAATCAGCCCCAGCATTTT
cdr3_aa: CAWSGGHGVYNQPQHF